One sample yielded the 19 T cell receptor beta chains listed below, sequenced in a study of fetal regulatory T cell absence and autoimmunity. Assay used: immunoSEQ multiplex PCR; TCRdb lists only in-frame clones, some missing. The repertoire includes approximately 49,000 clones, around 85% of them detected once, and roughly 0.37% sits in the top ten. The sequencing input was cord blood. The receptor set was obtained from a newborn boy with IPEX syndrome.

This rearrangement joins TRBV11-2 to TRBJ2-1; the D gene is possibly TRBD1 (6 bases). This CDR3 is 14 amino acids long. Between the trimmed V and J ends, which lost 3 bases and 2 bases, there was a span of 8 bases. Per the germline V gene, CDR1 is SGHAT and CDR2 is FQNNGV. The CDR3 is CASSFRTAYNEQFF. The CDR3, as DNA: TGTGCCAGCAGCTTCAGGACAGCCTACAATGAGCAGTTCTTC.

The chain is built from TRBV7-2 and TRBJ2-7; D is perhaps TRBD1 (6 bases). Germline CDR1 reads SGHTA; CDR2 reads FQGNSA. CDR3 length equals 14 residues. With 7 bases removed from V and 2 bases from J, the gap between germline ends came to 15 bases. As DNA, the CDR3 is TGTGCCAGCACACTGCCAGGGGTCACCTACGAGCAGTACTTC. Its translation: CASTLPGVTYEQYF.

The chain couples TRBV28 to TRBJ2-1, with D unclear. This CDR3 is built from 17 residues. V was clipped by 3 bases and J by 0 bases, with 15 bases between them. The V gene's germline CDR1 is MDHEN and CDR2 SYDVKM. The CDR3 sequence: CASSFRARTSSYNEQFF. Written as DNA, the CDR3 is TGTGCCAGCAGTTTTAGGGCGCGTACGAGCTCCTACAATGAGCAGTTCTTC.

CDR3 in amino acids: CASSQALGQVPYEQYF. DNA of the CDR3: TGCGCCAGCAGCCAAGCCCTCGGACAGGTCCCCTACGAGCAGTACTTC. The V gene is TRBV4-1, the J gene TRBJ2-7; 7 bases align to TRBD1. Germline assignment: CDR1 MGHRA and CDR2 YSYEKL. Germline trimming cut 1 base from V and 2 bases from J; bases unmatched to any gene: 8. The CDR3 is made up of 16 amino acids.

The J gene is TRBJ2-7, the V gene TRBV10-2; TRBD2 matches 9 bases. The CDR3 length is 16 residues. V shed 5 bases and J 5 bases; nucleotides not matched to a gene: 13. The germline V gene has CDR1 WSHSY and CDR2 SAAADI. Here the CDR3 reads CASSRDSIAGAHEQYF. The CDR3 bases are TGCGCCAGCAGTCGGGACAGCATAGCGGGAGCACACGAGCAGTACTTC.

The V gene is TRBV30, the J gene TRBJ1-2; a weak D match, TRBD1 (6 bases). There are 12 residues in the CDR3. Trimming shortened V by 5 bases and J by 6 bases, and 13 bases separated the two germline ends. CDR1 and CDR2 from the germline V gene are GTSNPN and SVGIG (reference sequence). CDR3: CAWARGGNGYTF. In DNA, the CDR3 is TGTGCCTGGGCCAGGGGAGGTAATGGCTACACCTTC. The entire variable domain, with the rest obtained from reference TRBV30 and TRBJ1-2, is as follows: SQTIHQWPATLVQPVGSPLSLECTVEGTSNPNLYWYRQAAGRGLQLLFYSVGIGQISSEVPQNLSASRPQDRQFILSSKKLLLSDSGFYLCAWARGGNGYTFGSGTRLTVV.

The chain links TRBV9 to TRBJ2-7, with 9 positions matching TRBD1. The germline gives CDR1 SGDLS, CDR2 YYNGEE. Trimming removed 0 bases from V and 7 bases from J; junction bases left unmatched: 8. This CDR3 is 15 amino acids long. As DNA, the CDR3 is TGTGCCAGCAGCGTAGGACAGGGGGGACCCCTAGAGCAGTACTTC. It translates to CASSVGQGGPLEQYF.

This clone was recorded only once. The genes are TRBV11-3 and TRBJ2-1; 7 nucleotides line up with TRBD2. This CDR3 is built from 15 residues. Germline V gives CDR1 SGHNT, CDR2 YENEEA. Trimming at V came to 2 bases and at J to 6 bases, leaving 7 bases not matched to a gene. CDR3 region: CASSLMASGGNEQFF. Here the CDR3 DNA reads TGTGCCAGCAGCTTAATGGCTAGCGGAGGCAATGAGCAGTTCTTC.

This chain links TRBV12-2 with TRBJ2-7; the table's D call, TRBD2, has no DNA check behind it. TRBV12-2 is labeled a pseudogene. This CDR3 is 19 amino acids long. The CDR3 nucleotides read TGTGCAAGTCGCTTAGTGAGACTAGCGGGAGTCGGAGGGGCCTACGAGCAGTACTTC. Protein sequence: CASRLVRLAGVGGAYEQYF.

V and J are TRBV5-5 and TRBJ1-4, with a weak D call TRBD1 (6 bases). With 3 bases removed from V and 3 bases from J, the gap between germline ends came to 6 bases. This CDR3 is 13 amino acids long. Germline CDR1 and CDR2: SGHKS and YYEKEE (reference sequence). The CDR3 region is CASSYRANEKLFF. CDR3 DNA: TGTGCCAGCAGCTACAGGGCTAATGAAAAACTGTTTTTT. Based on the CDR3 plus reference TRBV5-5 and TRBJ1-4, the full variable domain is DAGVTQSPTHLIKTRGQQVTLRCSPISGHKSVSWYQQVLGQGPQFIFQYYEKEERGRGNFPDRFSARQFPNYSSELNVNALLLGDSALYLCASSYRANEKLFFGSGTQLSVL.

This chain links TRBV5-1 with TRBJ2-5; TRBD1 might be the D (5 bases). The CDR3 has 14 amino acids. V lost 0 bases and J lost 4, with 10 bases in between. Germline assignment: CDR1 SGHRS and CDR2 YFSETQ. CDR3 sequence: CASSLALGRETQYF. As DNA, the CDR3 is TGCGCCAGCAGCTTGGCGTTGGGGCGAGAGACCCAGTACTTC.

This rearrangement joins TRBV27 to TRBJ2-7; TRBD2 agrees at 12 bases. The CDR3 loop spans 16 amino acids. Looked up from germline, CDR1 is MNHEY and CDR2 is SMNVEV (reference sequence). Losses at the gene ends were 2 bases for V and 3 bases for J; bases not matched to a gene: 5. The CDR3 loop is CASSLGLAGSYYEQYF. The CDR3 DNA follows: TGTGCCAGCAGTTTAGGACTAGCGGGATCCTACTACGAGCAGTACTTC.

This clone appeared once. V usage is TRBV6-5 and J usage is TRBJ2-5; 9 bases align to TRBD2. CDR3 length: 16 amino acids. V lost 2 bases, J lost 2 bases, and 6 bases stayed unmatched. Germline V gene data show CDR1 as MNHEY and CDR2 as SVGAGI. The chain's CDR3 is CASSYESSGAQETQYF. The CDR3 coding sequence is TGTGCCAGCAGTTACGAGTCTAGCGGGGCACAAGAGACCCAGTACTTC.

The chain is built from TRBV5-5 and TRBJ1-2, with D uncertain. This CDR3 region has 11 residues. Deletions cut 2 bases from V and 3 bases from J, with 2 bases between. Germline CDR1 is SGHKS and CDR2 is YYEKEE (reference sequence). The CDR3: CASSLHYGYTF. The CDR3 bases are TGTGCCAGCAGCTTACACTATGGCTACACCTTC.

CDR3 protein: CASSSGLAHKNIQYF. DNA of the CDR3: TGTGCCAGCAGCTCGGGACTAGCACACAAAAACATTCAGTACTTC. This chain links TRBV5-4 with TRBJ2-4, with 9 bases aligning to TRBD2. This CDR3 region has 15 residues. Germline V lookup: CDR1 SGHNT, CDR2 YYREEE (reference sequence). V shed 3 bases, J shed 3 bases, and the junction held 4 bases outside the gene matches. Using reference TRBV5-4 and TRBJ2-4 for the parts outside the CDR3, the full variable domain is ETGVTQSPTHLIKTRGQQVTLRCSSQSGHNTVSWYQQALGQGPQFIFQYYREEENGRGNFPPRFSGLQFPNYSSELNVNALELDDSALYLCASSSGLAHKNIQYFGAGTRLSVL.

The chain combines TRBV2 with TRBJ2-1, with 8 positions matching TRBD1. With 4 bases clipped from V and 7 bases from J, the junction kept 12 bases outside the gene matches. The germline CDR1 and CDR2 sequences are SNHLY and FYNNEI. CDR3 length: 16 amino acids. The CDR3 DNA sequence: TGTGCCAGCAGTGTAAGTCGCCAGGGGGCGAGTAATGAGCAGTTCTTC. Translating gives CASSVSRQGASNEQFF.

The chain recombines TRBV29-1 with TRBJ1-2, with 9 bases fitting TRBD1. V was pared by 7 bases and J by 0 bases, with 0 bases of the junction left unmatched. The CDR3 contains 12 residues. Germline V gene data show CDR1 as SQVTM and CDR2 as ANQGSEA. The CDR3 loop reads CSGQGANYGYTF. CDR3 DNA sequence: TGCAGCGGACAGGGGGCTAACTATGGCTACACCTTC.

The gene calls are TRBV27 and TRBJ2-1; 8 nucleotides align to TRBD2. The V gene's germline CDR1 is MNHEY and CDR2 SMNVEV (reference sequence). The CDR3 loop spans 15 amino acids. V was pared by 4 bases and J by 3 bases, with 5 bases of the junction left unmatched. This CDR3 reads CASSSIAGRYNEQFF. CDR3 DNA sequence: TGTGCCAGCAGTTCGATAGCGGGGCGCTACAATGAGCAGTTCTTC.

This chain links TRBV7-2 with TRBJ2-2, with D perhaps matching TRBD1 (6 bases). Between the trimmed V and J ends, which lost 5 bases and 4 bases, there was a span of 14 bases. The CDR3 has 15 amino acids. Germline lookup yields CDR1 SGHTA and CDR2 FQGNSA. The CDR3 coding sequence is TGTGCCAGCAGCCCTAACAGGGATTCCACCGGGGAGCTGTTTTTT. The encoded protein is CASSPNRDSTGELFF.